This T cell receptor (beta chain) came from a study of breast tumors, draining lymph nodes, adjacent tissues. TCRdb passed the multiplex PCR reads through MiXCR, listing each CDR3 protein once. The table has fewer than 15,000 distinct CDR3 sequences, about 62% seen once. Study observations and caveats: Tumor repertoires ranked between lymph nodes and nontumor tissue in diversity, with V and J gene preferences. Data only fit, rather than demonstrated, lymph node origin of most tumor T cells. Luminal-like breast cancer showed significantly greater tumor-nontumor repertoire similarity than basal-like breast cancer did. Data fit most tumor T cells coming from lymph node, expanding in tumor.

In regard to this clonotype: The antigen is unknown.

This sequence originates from a female donor with breast cancer. Some clones in this sample may be carry-over from other donors' samples. The specimen was tumor-adjacent breast tissue.

As DNA, the CDR3 is TGTGCCAGCAGCTTAGACGGATTGGGACAGGGGGCCTACAATGAGCAGTTCTTC. This translates into CASSLDGLGQGAYNEQFF. This sequence joins TRBV7-9 and TRBJ2-1; TRBD1 agrees at 11 bases. Germline trimming cut 1 base from V and 2 bases from J; bases unmatched to any gene: 7. Germline values: CDR1 SEHNR, CDR2 FQNEAQ (reference sequence). CDR3 length equals 18 residues. The full variable domain, with the rest looked up from reference TRBV7-9 and TRBJ2-1, is DTGVSQNPRHKITKRGQNVTFRCDPISEHNRLYWYRQTLGQGPEFLTYFQNEAQLEKSRLLSDRFSAERPKGSFSTLEIQRTEQGDSAMYLCASSLDGLGQGAYNEQFFGPGTRLTVL.